The 9 T cell receptor beta chains given below trace back to one sample, sequenced in a study of T-cell memory formation after mild COVID-19. TCRdb recomputed calls from the 5' RACE reads with MiXCR, one row per CDR3 protein. The data contain hundreds of thousands of distinct CDR3 sequences, around 16% of them singletons. Sequencing was carried out using PBMCs or a T cell subset sorted from them (not recorded which). The receptor source for this set is a man younger than 35 who had mild COVID-19 (a few samples of this study predate the infection). Cell type and time point are not known.

This clonotype was counted between two and nine times. The gene calls are TRBV5-1 and TRBJ1-1; TRBD1 aligns across 10 bases. Germline trimming cut 7 bases from V and 1 base from J; bases unmatched to any gene: 1. Germline V lookup: CDR1 SGHRS, CDR2 YFSETQ. The CDR3 spans 13 residues. The CDR3 region has the DNA TGCGCCAGCGGGGACAGGGGGAACACTGAAGCTTTCTTT. This codes for CASGDRGNTEAFF.

The V and J genes are TRBV6-1 and TRBJ1-2; 7 bases map to TRBD1. The V gene's germline CDR1 is MNHNS and CDR2 SASEGT. The junction had 8 bases not matched to a gene; V was cut back by 2 bases and J by 8 bases. The CDR3 sequence is 14 residues long. CDR3 sequence reads: CASSETVQGNGYTF. CDR3 coding DNA: TGTGCCAGCAGTGAAACGGTACAGGGGAACGGCTACACCTTC.

The gene calls are TRBV2 and TRBJ2-5; possible D gene TRBD2, 6 bases. The germline V gene has CDR1 SNHLY and CDR2 FYNNEI. The CDR3 extends over 16 amino acids. V lost 6 bases and J 7 bases, leaving 24 bases between the germline ends. CDR3 amino acids: CASSTRDSMVYRTQYF. The CDR3 bases are TGTGCCAGCAGCACCAGGGACTCGATGGTCTACAGGACCCAGTACTTC.

This clonotype turned up a few times. As DNA, the CDR3 is TGTGCCAGCAGCTTGTGGGGATTTTTAAACACTGAAGCTTTCTTT. Amino acids: CASSLWGFLNTEAFF. V usage is TRBV5-4 and J usage is TRBJ1-1; D remains unclear. Germline CDR1 is SGHNT and CDR2 is YYREEE (reference sequence). The CDR3 has 15 amino acids. The germline V and J ends were trimmed by 1 base and 2 bases, with 12 bases remaining between them.

CDR3: CASSVEVDYGYTF. The CDR3 nucleotides are TGTGCCAGCAGCGTAGAGGTTGACTATGGCTACACCTTC. The chain combines TRBV9 with TRBJ1-2; D not certain. Germline values: CDR1 SGDLS, CDR2 YYNGEE. Trimming stripped 0 bases from V and 3 bases from J, with 6 bases between. This CDR3 has 13 residues.

This clonotype was recorded once. The V gene is TRBV25-1, the J gene TRBJ1-1; D remains ambiguous. Trimming took 2 bases from V and 7 from J, leaving 8 bases between them. There are 12 residues in the CDR3. The germline gives CDR1 MGHDK, CDR2 SYGVNS. For the CDR3, the DNA is TGTGCCAGCAGTGAAAGAGGACTTGAAGCTTTCTTT. Translation: CASSERGLEAFF.

J is TRBJ2-5 and V is TRBV29-1; D is perhaps TRBD1 or TRBD2 (5 bases each). Germline lookup yields CDR1 SQVTM and CDR2 ANQGSEA. V was shortened by 8 bases and J by 5 bases, with 9 bases between the two germline ends. The CDR3 is 10 residues long. This chain's CDR3 is CSTRGETQYF. The CDR3 bases are TGCAGCACACGGGGCGAGACCCAGTACTTC. Filled out from reference TRBV29-1 and TRBJ2-5, the complete variable domain reads SAVISQKPSRDICQRGTSLTIQCQVDSQVTMMFWYRQQPGQSLTLIATANQGSEATYESGFVIDKFPISRPNLTFSTLTVSNMSPEDSSIYLCSTRGETQYFGPGTRLLVL.

The genes are TRBV4-3 and TRBJ2-3; no clear D gene. Trimming took off 1 base at V and 4 bases at J, with 15 bases between the two ends. CDR3 length equals 16 residues. From germline, CDR1 is LGHNA and CDR2 YSLEER. DNA for the CDR3: TGCGCCAGCAGCCAAGGCTCTGATCGGTACTCAGATACGCAGTATTTT. Translating it yields CASSQGSDRYSDTQYF.

This clonotype was recorded many times. The chain employs TRBV7-2 and TRBJ1-1; tentative D call: TRBD1 (6 bases). Trimming stripped 6 bases from V and 4 bases from J, with 12 bases between. The V gene's germline CDR1 is SGHTA and CDR2 FQGNSA. CDR3 length: 13 residues. In DNA, the CDR3 is TGTGCCAGCAGTTCACAGGGTATCACTGAAGCTTTCTTT. It codes for CASSSQGITEAFF. Together with reference TRBV7-2 and TRBJ1-1, the CDR3 gives the full variable domain: GAGVSQSPSNKVTEKGKDVELRCDPISGHTALYWYRQSLGQGLEFLIYFQGNSAPDKSGLPSDRFSAERTGGSVSTLTIQRTQQEDSAVYLCASSSQGITEAFFGQGTRLTVV.